The present T cell receptor (beta chain) was sequenced within a study of regulatory and conventional T cells in RAG deficiency. Whole-study findings and limits: RAG-deficient patients showed markedly lower Shannon entropy and higher Simpson indices than control T-cell subsets.

CDR1 is SSHAT, CDR2 FNYEAQ, per germline (reference sequence). CDR3 size: 16 residues. TCRdb keeps only in-frame clones here, not all; method: immunoSEQ multiplex PCR. This table holds 34,000 or so clones, 89% found once. A note on this clone: No antigen is known for it. Mismatch with germline at one junction end may stem from a read error.

These same records also appear under a second study, on regulatory T cells. As reported in that work: Primers: 52 TRBV forward and 13 TRBJ reverse.

The sample comprised CD8+ T cells sorted from blood. This clonotype was obtained from a human donor in good health. The rearrangement joins TRBV7-7 to TRBJ2-5; D is perhaps TRBD1 or TRBD2 (5 bases each). The CDR3 DNA sequence: TGTGCTAGCAGCTTAGGGACCGGGGCTCCCCCGGAGACCCAGTACTTC. Protein: CASSLGTGAPPETQYF.